The sample holds one count of the clone carrying this T cell receptor (beta chain). The antigen is undetermined. Everyone who donated was a healthy bone marrow donor. These data belong to a study of cytomegalovirus exposure and HLA in healthy donors. Study-level background: Findings of an earlier analysis included some 120 million unique TCR beta sequences from roughly 190 million T cells. Ancestry clustering placed 70% to 90% of 350 to 500 genotyped donors in the Caucasian-associated cluster.

PCR involved 60 Vbeta and 13 Jbeta primers. Sequenced by immunoSEQ multiplex PCR; TCRdb stores in-frame clones only, minus some. The repertoire holds some 140,000 clones, with roughly 80% as singletons. J lost 7 bases, V lost 4 bases, and 8 bases had no gene match. CDR1 and CDR2 from the germline V gene are SGHRS and YFSETQ. This CDR3 contains 14 residues. Study results and limitations: One variant, a missense change in DCLRE1C, was linked in a later analysis to TCR beta V- and J-gene trimming.

The chain joins TRBV5-1 to TRBJ1-1; TRBD1 agrees at 9 bases. This sequence originates from a female donor in good health and CMV-seronegative. Sequencing used PBMCs. The CDR3 sequence: CASSTYRQGDEAFF. The CDR3, as DNA: TGCGCCAGCAGCACGTATAGACAGGGGGATGAAGCTTTCTTT.